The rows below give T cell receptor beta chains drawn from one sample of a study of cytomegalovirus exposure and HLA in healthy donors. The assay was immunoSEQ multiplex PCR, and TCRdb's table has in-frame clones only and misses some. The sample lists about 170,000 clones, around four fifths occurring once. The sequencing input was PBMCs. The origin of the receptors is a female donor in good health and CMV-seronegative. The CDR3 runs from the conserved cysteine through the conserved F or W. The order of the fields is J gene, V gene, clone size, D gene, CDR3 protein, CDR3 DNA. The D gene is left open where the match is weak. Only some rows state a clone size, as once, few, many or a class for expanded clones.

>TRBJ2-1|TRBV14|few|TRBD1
CASSQTGDNEQFF
TGTGCCAGCAGCCAAACAGGGGACAATGAGCAGTTCTTC
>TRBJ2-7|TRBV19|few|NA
CASSPGFGSAHEQYF
TGTGCCAGTAGTCCCGGATTTGGTAGCGCCCACGAGCAGTACTTC
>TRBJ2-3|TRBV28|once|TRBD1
CASSLWAGGDDTQYF
TGTGCCAGCAGTTTATGGGCAGGGGGTGATGATACGCAGTATTTT
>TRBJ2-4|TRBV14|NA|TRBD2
CASSHRLAGVNIQYF
TGTGCCAGCAGCCACCGACTAGCGGGAGTCAACATTCAGTACTTC
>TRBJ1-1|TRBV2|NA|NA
CASRPGRGFVTEAFF
TGTGCCAGCAGGCCGGGACGGGGGTTTGTGACTGAAGCTTTCTTT
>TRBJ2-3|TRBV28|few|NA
CASSRPPGGSTSTDTQYF
TGTGCCAGCAGCCGTCCCCCAGGGGGGTCTACTAGCACAGATACGCAGTATTTT
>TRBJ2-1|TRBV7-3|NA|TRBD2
CASSSAPWRGGNEQFF
TGTGCCAGCAGCTCCGCCCCGTGGCGGGGGGGGAATGAGCAGTTCTTC
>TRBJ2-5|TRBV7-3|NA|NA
CASSVGTPPETQYF
TGTGCCAGCAGCGTCGGGACTCCCCCAGAGACCCAGTACTTC
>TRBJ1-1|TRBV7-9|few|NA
CSSSFHGGVTEAFF
TGTTCCAGCAGCTTCCATGGCGGGGTCACTGAAGCTTTCTTT
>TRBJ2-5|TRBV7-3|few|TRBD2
CASSLKPSGIQETQYF
TGTGCCAGCAGCTTAAAACCTAGCGGCATACAAGAGACCCAGTACTTC
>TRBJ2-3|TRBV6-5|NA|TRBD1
CASSGTGGADTQYF
TGTGCCAGCAGTGGGACAGGGGGCGCAGATACGCAGTATTTT
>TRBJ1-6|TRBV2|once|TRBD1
CASSRQGDDSPLHF
TGTGCCAGCAGTAGACAGGGGGATGATTCACCCCTCCACTTT
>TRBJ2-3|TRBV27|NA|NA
CASRDHGGDTQYF
TGTGCCAGCAGGGACCACGGGGGAGATACGCAGTATTTT
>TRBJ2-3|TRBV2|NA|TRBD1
CASSVGDRDFRADTQYF
TGTGCCAGCAGTGTCGGTGACAGGGATTTTCGCGCAGATACGCAGTATTTT
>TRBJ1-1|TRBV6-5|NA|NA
CASGLPYTEAFF
TGTGCCAGCGGCCTGCCCTACACTGAAGCTTTCTTT
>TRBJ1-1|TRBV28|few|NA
CASSSPLHSGDTEAFF
TGTGCCAGCAGTTCCCCTCTACACAGCGGCGACACTGAAGCTTTCTTT
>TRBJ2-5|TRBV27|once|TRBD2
CASSLSGLAGGRETQYF
TGTGCCAGCAGTTTATCGGGACTAGCGGGAGGGCGGGAGACCCAGTACTTC
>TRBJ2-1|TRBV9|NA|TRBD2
CASSPRPGLANEQFF
TGTGCCAGCAGCCCGCGTCCGGGACTAGCAAATGAGCAGTTCTTC
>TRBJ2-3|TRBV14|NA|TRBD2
CASSQPGLAKTDTQYF
TGTGCCAGCAGCCAGCCTGGACTAGCGAAAACAGATACGCAGTATTTT
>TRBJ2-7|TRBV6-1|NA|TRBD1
CASSVLGTGANEQYF
TGTGCCAGCAGTGTCCTCGGGACAGGTGCCAACGAGCAGTACTTC
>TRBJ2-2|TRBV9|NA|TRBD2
CASSVLLAGGTGELFF
TGTGCCAGCAGCGTCCTACTAGCGGGAGGAACCGGGGAGCTGTTTTTT
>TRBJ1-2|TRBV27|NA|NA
CASRQEGTQMYGYTF
TGTGCCAGCAGGCAGGAGGGGACCCAGATGTATGGCTACACCTTC
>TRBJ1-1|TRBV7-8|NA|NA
CASSPREENTEAFF
TGTGCCAGCAGCCCCCGGGAAGAGAACACTGAAGCTTTCTTT
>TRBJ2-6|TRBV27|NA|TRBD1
CASSSGTGNSGANVLTF
TGTGCCAGCAGTTCCGGGACAGGGAATTCTGGGGCCAACGTCCTGACTTTC
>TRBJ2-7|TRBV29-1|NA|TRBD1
CSVGVDRGYYEQYF
TGCAGCGTGGGTGTGGACAGGGGGTACTACGAGCAGTACTTC
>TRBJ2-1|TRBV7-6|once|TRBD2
CASSLVGSSGRGTVF
TGTGCCAGCAGCTTAGTGGGATCTAGCGGGAGAGGGACGGTCTTC
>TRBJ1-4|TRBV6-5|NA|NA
CASSYSLLGEKLFF
TGTGCCAGCAGTTACTCGCTACTAGGTGAAAAACTGTTTTTT
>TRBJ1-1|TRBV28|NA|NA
CASSFPEMNTEAFF
TGTGCCAGCAGTTTTCCAGAAATGAACACTGAAGCTTTCTTT
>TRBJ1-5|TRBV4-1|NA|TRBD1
CASSQRPGGENQPQHF
TGCGCCAGCAGCCAAAGGCCAGGGGGAGAGAATCAGCCCCAGCATTTT
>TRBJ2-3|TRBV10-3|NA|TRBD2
CAISESGRTRRSDTQYF
TGTGCCATCAGTGAGTCGGGGCGGACTAGGAGGTCAGATACGCAGTATTTT
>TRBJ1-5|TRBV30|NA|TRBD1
CAWSLGTGGQPQHF
TGTGCCTGGAGTCTAGGGACAGGGGGTCAGCCCCAGCATTTT
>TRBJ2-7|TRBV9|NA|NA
CASSGYSRGEQYF
TGTGCCAGCAGCGGATATTCCCGGGGGGAGCAGTACTTC
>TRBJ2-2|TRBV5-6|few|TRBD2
CASSSGLAGGTGELFF
TGTGCCAGCAGCTCGGGACTAGCGGGGGGGACCGGGGAGCTGTTTTTT
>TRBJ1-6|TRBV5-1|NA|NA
CASSLETALYNSPLHF
TGCGCCAGCAGCTTGGAGACAGCCCTCTATAATTCACCCCTCCACTTT
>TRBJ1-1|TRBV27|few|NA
CASSLSLRGTEAFF
TGTGCCAGCAGTTTATCGTTGCGAGGGACTGAAGCTTTCTTT
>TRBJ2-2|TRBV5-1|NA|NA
CASSLRSVNTGELFF
TGCGCCAGCAGCTTGCGGTCCGTGAACACCGGGGAGCTGTTTTTT
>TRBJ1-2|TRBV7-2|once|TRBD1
CASSPSGTGNYGYTF
TGTGCCAGCAGCCCCTCCGGGACAGGGAACTATGGCTACACCTTC
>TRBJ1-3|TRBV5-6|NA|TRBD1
CASSLVGQEATIYF
TGTGCCAGCAGCTTGGTTGGACAGGAGGCCACCATATATTTT
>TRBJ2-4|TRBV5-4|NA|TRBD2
CASSLASGGLAKNIQYF
TGTGCCAGCAGCTTGGCTAGCGGGGGTCTAGCCAAAAACATTCAGTACTTC
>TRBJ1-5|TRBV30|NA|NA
CAWSGPRQGNRQPQHF
TGTGCCTGGAGTGGCCCCCGACAAGGGAACAGGCAGCCCCAGCATTTT
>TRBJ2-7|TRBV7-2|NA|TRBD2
CASSRQGALAGGLYGQYF
TGTGCCAGCAGCCGACAGGGGGCTCTAGCGGGAGGGTTGTACGGGCAGTACTTC
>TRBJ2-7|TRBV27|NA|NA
CASSSDFYEQYF
TGTGCCAGCAGTTCGGACTTTTACGAGCAGTACTTC
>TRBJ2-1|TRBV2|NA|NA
CASRQGSYNEQFF
TGTGCCAGCAGACAAGGGAGCTACAATGAGCAGTTCTTC
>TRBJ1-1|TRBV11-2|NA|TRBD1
CASSRTGENTEAFF
TGTGCCAGCAGCCGGACAGGAGAGAACACTGAAGCTTTCTTT
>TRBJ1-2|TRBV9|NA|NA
CASSVVVGGQQLEGYTF
TGTGCCAGCAGCGTAGTTGTCGGGGGGCAACAGCTTGAGGGCTACACCTTC
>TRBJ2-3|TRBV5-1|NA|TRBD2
CASSLGSGASTDTQYF
TGCGCCAGCAGCTTGGGGAGCGGGGCCAGCACAGATACGCAGTATTTT
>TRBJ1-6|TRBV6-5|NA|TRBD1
CASSRQGLNSPLHF
TGTGCCAGCAGCCGACAGGGCCTTAATTCACCCCTCCACTTT
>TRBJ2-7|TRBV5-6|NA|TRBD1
CASSSGTVSSYEQYF
TGTGCCAGCAGCTCGGGGACAGTTAGCTCCTACGAGCAGTACTTC
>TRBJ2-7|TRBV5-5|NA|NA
CASSLTTLSYEQYF
TGTGCCAGCAGCTTGACTACCCTCTCCTACGAGCAGTACTTC
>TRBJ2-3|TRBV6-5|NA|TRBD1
CASRQGQGTQYF
TGTGCCAGCAGACAGGGGCAGGGTACGCAGTATTTT
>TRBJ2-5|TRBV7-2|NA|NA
CASSLGLGNQETQYF
TGTGCCAGCAGCCTGGGACTCGGCAACCAAGAGACCCAGTACTTC
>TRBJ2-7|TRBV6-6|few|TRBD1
CASNTGTGGIEQYF
TGTGCCAGCAATACCGGGACAGGGGGCATCGAGCAGTACTTC
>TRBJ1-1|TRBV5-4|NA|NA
CASSLGFRGTEAFF
TGTGCCAGCAGTTTGGGGTTCAGGGGAACTGAAGCTTTCTTT
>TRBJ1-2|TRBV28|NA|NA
CASSPGQKTYYGYTF
TGTGCCAGCAGTCCCGGACAGAAAACCTACTATGGCTACACCTTC
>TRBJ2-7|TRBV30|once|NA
CAWKTLFYEQYF
TGTGCCTGGAAAACGCTATTCTACGAGCAGTACTTC
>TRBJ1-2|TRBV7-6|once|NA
CASSPGQTYGYTF
TGTGCCAGCAGCCCGGGACAAACCTATGGCTACACCTTC
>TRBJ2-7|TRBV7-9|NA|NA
CASSLVAGNEQYF
TGTGCCAGCAGCTTAGTGGCGGGGAACGAGCAGTACTTC
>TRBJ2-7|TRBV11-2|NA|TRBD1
CASSVDRGEQYF
TGTGCCAGCAGCGTCGACAGGGGCGAGCAGTACTTC
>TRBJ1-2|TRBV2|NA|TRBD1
CASRGQGTYGYTF
TGTGCCAGCAGGGGACAGGGGACGTATGGCTACACCTTC
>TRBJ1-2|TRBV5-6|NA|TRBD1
CASSLGGQGAGYTF
TGTGCCAGCAGCTTGGGGGGACAGGGGGCTGGCTACACCTTC